One and the same sample provided the 9 T cell receptor beta chains below, sequenced in a study of shared clonotypes between healthy human individuals. Sequencing was performed with immunoSEQ multiplex PCR; in TCRdb, only in-frame clones are kept and a portion is missing. The sample contains about 1.4 million clones, around 97% of which appear only once. Sequences were obtained from naive CD4+ T cells sorted from blood. The sample's subset: CD45RA+ positively selected. The origin of the receptors is a young man in good health.

To note about this clone: This sample includes further DNA sequences coding for the same CDR3. V and J are TRBV19 and TRBJ2-2, with D unclear. Trimming pared 2 bases from V and 6 bases from J, leaving 7 bases between. CDR3 size: 13 residues. Germline V gives CDR1 LNHDA, CDR2 SQIVND (reference sequence). CDR3 bases: TGTGCCAGTAGTATACTTAGGGCCGGGGAGCTGTTTTTT. It yields the protein CASSILRAGELFF.

As concerns this clone: The same CDR3 can be traced to other DNA sequences in this sample. V and J are TRBV5-4 and TRBJ2-7; no clear D gene. The CDR3 has 12 amino acids. The germline V gene encodes CDR1 SGHNT and CDR2 YYREEE (reference sequence). Trimming took off 1 base at V and 6 bases at J, with 8 bases between the two ends. DNA for the CDR3: TGTGCCAGCAGCTTGAGTGGCGGCGAGCAGTACTTC. This translates into CASSLSGGEQYF.

This clone was found once. The CDR3 loop is CASSQRLAGGYEQYF. CDR3 nucleotides: TGCGCCAGCAGCCAAAGACTAGCGGGAGGCTACGAGCAGTACTTC. The rearrangement joins TRBV4-1 to TRBJ2-7, with 13 bases matching TRBD2. In germline, CDR1 is MGHRA, CDR2 YSYEKL. V gave up 2 bases and J gave up 3 bases; unmatched junction bases: 1. The CDR3 length is 15 residues.

The chain is built from TRBV7-9 and TRBJ2-7; 10 bases fit TRBD1. The CDR3 has 17 residues. CDR1 SEHNR and CDR2 FQNEAQ come from the germline V gene (reference sequence). V gave up 1 base and J gave up 3 bases; unmatched junction bases: 9. The CDR3 sequence is CASSLVRGTGVIYEQYF. The CDR3 DNA is TGTGCCAGCAGCTTAGTCCGAGGGACAGGGGTTATCTACGAGCAGTACTTC.

The V and J genes are TRBV7-9 and TRBJ1-2; no clear D gene. Germline CDR1 and CDR2: SEHNR and FQNEAQ (reference sequence). Deletions cut 1 base from V and 5 bases from J, with 14 bases between. The CDR3 has 15 amino acids. The CDR3 DNA reads as TGTGCCAGCAGCTTAGTGTCTACGGTTGTATATGGCTACACCTTC. Translating it yields CASSLVSTVVYGYTF.

V gene TRBV11-2 combines with J gene TRBJ2-7; no firm D call. The CDR3 has 13 residues. CDR1 SGHAT and CDR2 FQNNGV come from the germline V gene. The V end lost 5 bases, the J end lost 1 base, and 9 bases lay between the germline ends. CDR3 amino acids: CASSPIGSYEQYF. As DNA, the CDR3 is TGTGCCAGCAGCCCTATCGGGTCCTACGAGCAGTACTTC.

This rearrangement joins TRBV10-1 to TRBJ2-1; unclear D gene. V lost 0 bases and J 6 bases, leaving 15 bases between the germline ends. CDR1 WNHNN and CDR2 SYGVQD come from the germline V gene (reference sequence). This CDR3 has 16 amino acids. This chain's CDR3 is CASSESRMWGFNEQFF. CDR3 in DNA: TGCGCCAGCAGTGAGTCTCGGATGTGGGGTTTCAATGAGCAGTTCTTC.

The chain links TRBV5-5 to TRBJ1-1, with unresolved D. The length of the CDR3 is 15 residues. Looked up from germline, CDR1 is SGHKS and CDR2 is YYEKEE (reference sequence). The V and J ends lost 5 bases and 4 bases respectively, with 18 bases between them. The CDR3 loop reads CASRNEGGLSTEAFF. The CDR3 coding sequence is TGTGCCAGCAGAAATGAAGGTGGGTTAAGCACTGAAGCTTTCTTT.

The chain is built from TRBV6-1 and TRBJ2-1; the D call may be TRBD1 or TRBD2 (6 bases each). Trimming cost V 8 bases and J 2 bases, with 10 bases left between them. Germline V lookup: CDR1 MNHNS, CDR2 SASEGT. CDR3 length: 13 amino acids. CDR3 sequence reads: CASPRGPYNEQFF. The CDR3 nucleotides read TGTGCCAGCCCCCGGGGGCCCTACAATGAGCAGTTCTTC.